The T cell receptor (beta chain) described here comes from a study of OX40 agonist ivuxolimab in advanced cancers. Study background: Under the entry rules, prior anti-PD-1, anti-PD-L1 or anti-CTLA-4 therapy was allowed, and less than 50% had some.

No patient had autoimmune disease or received systemic immunosuppression. Unmatched junction bases numbered 9, after V lost 1 base and J lost 6 bases. Germline CDR1 and CDR2: SGHVS and FNYEAQ. There are 16 residues in the CDR3. Study-level findings and limits: Mean expanded clone counts were higher in CD8+ than CD4+ T cells. Clonal expansion by week 6 occurred in CD4+ and CD8+ blood T cells (at 0.1 to 3.0 mg/kg).

Data came from immunoSEQ multiplex PCR; TCRdb stores just in-frame clones and leaves some out. The sample gives around 20,000 clones, 75% to 80% of which show up once; over 12% is in the top ten. By sample share, this clone is hyperexpanded (1% or more). Its target is unknown. The gene calls are TRBV7-6 and TRBJ2-7, with 10 nucleotides matching TRBD2. The material sequenced was CD4+ or CD8+ T cells sorted from blood, taken in a trial of the OX40 agonist ivuxolimab. This sequence originates from an adult with an advanced solid tumor such as melanoma, head and neck, liver or kidney cancer. For the CDR3, the DNA is TGTGCCAGCAGCTTAGGTCCTAGCGGGAGAGTGAGCGAGCAGTACTTC. Residues: CASSLGPSGRVSEQYF. The entire variable domain, with the rest obtained from reference TRBV7-6 and TRBJ2-7, is as follows: GAGVSQSPRYKVTKRGQDVALRCDPISGHVSLYWYRQALGQGPEFLTYFNYEAQQDKSGLPNDRFSAERPEGSISTLTIQRTEQRDSAMYRCASSLGPSGRVSEQYFGPGTRLTVT.